This T cell receptor beta chain was sequenced for a study of shared clonotypes between healthy human individuals. The protocol was immunoSEQ multiplex PCR, while the TCRdb copy is restricted to in-frame clones and leaves out a portion. The table has around 600,000 clones, approximately 96% seen once. This CDR3 contains 14 residues. Naivety among CD8 cells was defined by CD45RO negativity and positive CCR7 selection, thereby excluding terminally differentiated effector memory CD45RA+ cells. The receptor comes from a woman in her twenties or thirties in good health. J is TRBJ1-4 and V is TRBV21-1. TRBV21-1 is a documented pseudogene. The sequencing input was naive CD8+ T cells sorted from blood. CDR3 amino acids: CASSFRELREKLFF. The CDR3 DNA is TGTGCCAGCAGCTTCCGGGAGCTGCGGGAAAAACTGTTTTTT.